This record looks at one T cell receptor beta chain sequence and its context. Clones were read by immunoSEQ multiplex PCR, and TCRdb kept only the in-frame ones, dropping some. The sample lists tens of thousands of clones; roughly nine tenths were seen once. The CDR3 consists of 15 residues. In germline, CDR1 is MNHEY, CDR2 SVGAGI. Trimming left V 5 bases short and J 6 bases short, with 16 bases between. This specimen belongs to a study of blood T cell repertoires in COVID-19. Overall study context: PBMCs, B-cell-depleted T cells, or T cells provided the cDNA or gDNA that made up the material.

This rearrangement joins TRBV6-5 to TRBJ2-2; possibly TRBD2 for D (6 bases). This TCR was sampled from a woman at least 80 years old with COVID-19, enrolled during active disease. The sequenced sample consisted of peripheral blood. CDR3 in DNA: TGTGCCAGCAGTAGGGCCGGAGGGTTATCCGGGGAGCTGTTTTTT. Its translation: CASSRAGGLSGELFF.